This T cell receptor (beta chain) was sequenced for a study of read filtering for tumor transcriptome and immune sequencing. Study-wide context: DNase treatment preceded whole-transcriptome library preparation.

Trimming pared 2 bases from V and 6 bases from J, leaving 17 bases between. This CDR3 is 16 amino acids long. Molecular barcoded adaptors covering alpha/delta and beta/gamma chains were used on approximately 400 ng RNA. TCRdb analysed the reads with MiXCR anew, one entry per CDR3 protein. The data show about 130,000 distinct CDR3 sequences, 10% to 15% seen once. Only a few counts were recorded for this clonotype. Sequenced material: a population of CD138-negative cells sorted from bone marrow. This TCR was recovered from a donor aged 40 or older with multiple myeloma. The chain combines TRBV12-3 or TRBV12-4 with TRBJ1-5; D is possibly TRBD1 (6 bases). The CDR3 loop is CASSLTRLGGAQPQHF. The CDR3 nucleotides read TGTGCCAGCAGTTTAACGCGGCTAGGGGGGGCTCAGCCCCAGCATTTT.